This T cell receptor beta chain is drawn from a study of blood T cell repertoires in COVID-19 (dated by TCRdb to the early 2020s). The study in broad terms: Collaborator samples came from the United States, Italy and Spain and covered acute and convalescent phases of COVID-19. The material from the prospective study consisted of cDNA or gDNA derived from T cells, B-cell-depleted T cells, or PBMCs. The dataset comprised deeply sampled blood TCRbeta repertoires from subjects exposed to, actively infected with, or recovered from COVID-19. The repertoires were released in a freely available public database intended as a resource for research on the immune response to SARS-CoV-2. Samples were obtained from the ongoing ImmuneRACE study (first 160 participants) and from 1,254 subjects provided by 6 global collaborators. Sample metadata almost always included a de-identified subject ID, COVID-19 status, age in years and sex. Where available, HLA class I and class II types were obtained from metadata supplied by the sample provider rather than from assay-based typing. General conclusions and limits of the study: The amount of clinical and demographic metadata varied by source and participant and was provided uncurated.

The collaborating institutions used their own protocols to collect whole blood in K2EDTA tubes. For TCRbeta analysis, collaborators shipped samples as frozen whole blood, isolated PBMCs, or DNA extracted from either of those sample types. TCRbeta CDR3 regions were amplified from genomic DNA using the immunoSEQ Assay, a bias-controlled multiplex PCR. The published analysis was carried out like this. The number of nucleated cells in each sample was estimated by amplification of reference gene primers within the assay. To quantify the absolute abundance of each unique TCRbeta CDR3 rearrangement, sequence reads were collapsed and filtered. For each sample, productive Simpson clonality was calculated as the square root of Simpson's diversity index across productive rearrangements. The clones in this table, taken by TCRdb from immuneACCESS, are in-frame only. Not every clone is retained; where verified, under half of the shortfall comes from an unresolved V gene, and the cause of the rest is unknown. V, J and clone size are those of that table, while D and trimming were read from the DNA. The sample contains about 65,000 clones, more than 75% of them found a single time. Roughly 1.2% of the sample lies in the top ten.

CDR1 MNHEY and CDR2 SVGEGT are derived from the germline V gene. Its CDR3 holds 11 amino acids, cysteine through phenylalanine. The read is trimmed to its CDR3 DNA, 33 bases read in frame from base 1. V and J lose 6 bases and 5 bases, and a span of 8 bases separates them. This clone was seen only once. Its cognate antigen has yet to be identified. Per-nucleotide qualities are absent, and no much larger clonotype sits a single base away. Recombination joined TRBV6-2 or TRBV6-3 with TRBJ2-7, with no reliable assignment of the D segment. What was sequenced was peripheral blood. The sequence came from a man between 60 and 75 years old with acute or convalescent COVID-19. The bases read TGTGCCAGCAGCTTAACAAACGAGCAGTACTTC. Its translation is CASSLTNEQYF.